Shown below are 18 T cell receptor beta chains from a single sample sequenced in a study of cytomegalovirus exposure and HLA in healthy donors. PCR used 60 Vbeta primers and 13 Jbeta primers. Data came from immunoSEQ multiplex PCR; TCRdb stores just in-frame clones and leaves some out. Of nearly 110,000 clones listed, over 70% are singletons. Sequencing was done on a sample of PBMCs. The receptor set was obtained from a boy younger than 18 in good health and CMV-seronegative.

The chain has TRBV10-3 and TRBJ2-5; no clear D gene. This CDR3 contains 13 residues. Germline CDR1 ENHRY, CDR2 SYGVKD. The V end was cut by 6 bases, the J end by 0 bases, with 8 bases between. The CDR3 sequence: CAISQLDQETQYF. The CDR3 nucleotides read TGTGCCATCAGCCAACTTGACCAAGAGACCCAGTACTTC.

The V and J genes are TRBV6-1 and TRBJ2-6; D is undetermined. With 6 bases removed from V and 0 bases from J, the gap between germline ends came to 6 bases. Germline V gives CDR1 MNHNS, CDR2 SASEGT. CDR3 length: 14 residues. DNA for the CDR3: TGTGCCAGCAGCAGAAGCTCTGGGGCCAACGTCCTGACTTTC. Its protein is CASSRSSGANVLTF.

The genes are TRBV30 and TRBJ1-6; 9 nucleotides align to TRBD1. In germline, CDR1 is GTSNPN, CDR2 SVGIG (reference sequence). Trimming cost V 3 bases and J 9 bases; bases outside gene matches: 9. The CDR3 extends over 15 amino acids. In nucleotides, the CDR3 is TGTGCCTGGAGAGAAACCGGGACAGGGTCTTCACCCCTCCACTTT. Protein product: CAWRETGTGSSPLHF. Looking up the rest from reference TRBV30 and TRBJ1-6 gives the full variable domain: SQTIHQWPATLVQPVGSPLSLECTVEGTSNPNLYWYRQAAGRGLQLLFYSVGIGQISSEVPQNLSASRPQDRQFILSSKKLLLSDSGFYLCAWRETGTGSSPLHFGNGTRLTVT.

This clone was seen only once. This rearrangement joins TRBV6-5 to TRBJ1-1, with 10 bases that match TRBD1. Trimming removed 6 bases from V and 5 bases from J; junction bases left unmatched: 9. The CDR3 has 15 residues. Germline V gene lookup returns CDR1 MNHEY and CDR2 SVGAGI. The chain's CDR3 is CASRDRQGARTEAFF. The DNA for the CDR3 is TGTGCCAGCAGGGATAGACAGGGGGCACGGACTGAAGCTTTCTTT.

The V call is TRBV2, the J call TRBJ1-5, with 7 bases fitting TRBD1. Germline CDR1 reads SNHLY; CDR2 reads FYNNEI. Trimming cost V 11 bases and J 4 bases; bases outside gene matches: 8. The CDR3 extends over 13 amino acids. The CDR3 loop reads CAGWTGSNQPQHF. CDR3 nucleotides: TGTGCCGGTTGGACAGGTAGTAATCAGCCCCAGCATTTT.

The chain couples TRBV5-4 to TRBJ1-1, with 7 bases that match TRBD1. Unmatched junction bases numbered 6, after V lost 4 bases and J lost 3 bases. CDR3 size: 14 residues. Per germline, CDR1 SGHNT and CDR2 YYREEE (reference sequence). In DNA form, the CDR3 reads TGTGCCAGCAGCCCTGGGGGGACAGACACTGAAGCTTTCTTT. Translated, it gives CASSPGGTDTEAFF.

The chain uses TRBV9 and TRBJ2-6; a possible D gene is TRBD1 (5 bases). The CDR3 extends over 16 amino acids. With 7 bases removed from V and 0 bases from J, the gap between germline ends came to 14 bases. CDR1 is SGDLS and CDR2 is YYNGEE in the germline V gene. The CDR3 loop is CASGAGHSSGANVLTF. DNA for the CDR3: TGTGCCAGCGGGGCCGGGCACAGCTCTGGGGCCAACGTCCTGACTTTC.

There are a few counts of this clone. The J gene is TRBJ2-1, the V gene TRBV15; D is perhaps TRBD2 (5 bases). CDR1 is LNHNV, CDR2 YYDKDF, per germline (reference sequence). The CDR3 covers 15 residues. The V end was cut by 1 base, the J end by 7 bases, with 14 bases between. The CDR3 DNA reads as TGTGCCACCAGCAGAGGAGCGGTCGAGGGAAATGAGCAGTTCTTC. It specifies CATSRGAVEGNEQFF.

J is TRBJ1-2 and V is TRBV19; the D gene is possibly TRBD1 (6 bases). CDR1 and CDR2 (germline): LNHDA, SQIVND (reference sequence). The CDR3 length is 13 residues. With 6 bases removed from V and 3 bases from J, the gap between germline ends came to 11 bases. This CDR3 is CASSPKGDYGYTF. CDR3 DNA sequence: TGTGCCAGTAGCCCAAAGGGGGACTATGGCTACACCTTC.

This chain uses TRBV4-1 with TRBJ2-5, with 8 bases that match TRBD1. Germline V gives CDR1 MGHRA, CDR2 YSYEKL. V shed 1 base and J 4 bases; nucleotides not matched to a gene: 8. The CDR3 covers 16 residues. The CDR3 DNA follows: TGCGCCAGCAGCCAAGCGGCCCAGGGGGCGAGAGAGACCCAGTACTTC. Protein sequence: CASSQAAQGARETQYF.

The chain links TRBV5-4 to TRBJ1-2; 8 positions agree with TRBD1. The V gene's germline CDR1 is SGHNT and CDR2 YYREEE (reference sequence). The CDR3 length is 16 residues. Unmatched junction bases numbered 12, after V lost 4 bases and J lost 4 bases. The DNA of the CDR3 is TGTGCCAGCAGCCTCGGACAGGGTCGGGCTAGCTATGGCTACACCTTC. Protein product: CASSLGQGRASYGYTF. Using reference TRBV5-4 and TRBJ1-2 for the parts outside the CDR3, the full variable domain is ETGVTQSPTHLIKTRGQQVTLRCSSQSGHNTVSWYQQALGQGPQFIFQYYREEENGRGNFPPRFSGLQFPNYSSELNVNALELDDSALYLCASSLGQGRASYGYTFGSGTRLTVV.

The rearrangement links TRBV28 to TRBJ2-4; weak D call: TRBD2 (7 bases). This CDR3 is built from 17 residues. V gave up 8 bases and J gave up 0 bases, with 20 bases separating them. Per the germline V gene, CDR1 is MDHEN and CDR2 is SYDVKM. CDR3 bases: TGTGCCAGCGATCGTGGGGGGGCCGGGGGAGCCAAAAACATTCAGTACTTC. Amino acids: CASDRGGAGGAKNIQYF.

This clone was observed once. The chain has TRBV5-6 and TRBJ2-1, with a weak D call TRBD2 (6 bases). V was shortened by 5 bases and J by 1 base, with 16 bases between the two germline ends. The CDR3 covers 16 residues. Germline CDR1 SGHDT, CDR2 YYEEEE. This CDR3 reads CASRLSLAGSYNEQFF. The CDR3 nucleotides are TGTGCCAGCAGACTGAGCCTTGCGGGATCCTACAATGAGCAGTTCTTC.

V is TRBV12-5 and J is TRBJ2-1, with D possibly being TRBD2 (6 bases). The CDR3 is 16 amino acids. The germline gives CDR1 LGHNT, CDR2 FRNRAP. V gave up 3 bases and J gave up 1 base, with 13 bases separating them. As DNA, the CDR3 is TGTGCTAGTGGTTTACTCCGGGAGAGTTCCTACAATGAGCAGTTCTTC. Protein: CASGLLRESSYNEQFF.

The chain carries TRBV28 and TRBJ1-4, with a weak D call TRBD1 (5 bases). The CDR3 has 12 residues. V lost 7 bases and J 7 bases, leaving 10 bases between the germline ends. Per the germline V gene, CDR1 is MDHEN and CDR2 is SYDVKM. In nucleotides, the CDR3 is TGTGCCAGCAACCCGGGGGGTGAAAAACTGTTTTTT. This gives the protein CASNPGGEKLFF.

V gene TRBV12-5 combines with J gene TRBJ2-1; TRBD1 agrees at 9 bases. The CDR3 length is 14 residues. Per the germline V gene, CDR1 is LGHNT and CDR2 is FRNRAP. Trimming took 1 base from V and 6 from J; bases not matched to a gene: 1. Written as DNA, the CDR3 is TGTGCTAGTGGTTTGGGGACAGGGGTCAATGAGCAGTTCTTC. Amino acid sequence: CASGLGTGVNEQFF.

This sequence joins TRBV19 and TRBJ1-2, with D possibly being TRBD1 (5 bases). Germline lookup yields CDR1 LNHDA and CDR2 SQIVND (reference sequence). CDR3 length: 15 amino acids. Trimming shortened V by 4 bases and J by 6 bases, and 18 bases separated the two germline ends. CDR3 protein: CASSTPRRGDHGYTF. In nucleotides, the CDR3 is TGTGCCAGTAGTACCCCTAGGAGGGGAGATCATGGCTACACCTTC.

V usage is TRBV28 and J usage is TRBJ1-2; D may be TRBD1 (6 bases). Trimming stripped 5 bases from V and 4 bases from J, with 14 bases between. Germline CDR1 is MDHEN and CDR2 is SYDVKM. CDR3 length: 14 residues. The CDR3 DNA is TGTGCCAGCAGTCAACCAGGACAGTCCTATGGCTACACCTTC. This gives the protein CASSQPGQSYGYTF.